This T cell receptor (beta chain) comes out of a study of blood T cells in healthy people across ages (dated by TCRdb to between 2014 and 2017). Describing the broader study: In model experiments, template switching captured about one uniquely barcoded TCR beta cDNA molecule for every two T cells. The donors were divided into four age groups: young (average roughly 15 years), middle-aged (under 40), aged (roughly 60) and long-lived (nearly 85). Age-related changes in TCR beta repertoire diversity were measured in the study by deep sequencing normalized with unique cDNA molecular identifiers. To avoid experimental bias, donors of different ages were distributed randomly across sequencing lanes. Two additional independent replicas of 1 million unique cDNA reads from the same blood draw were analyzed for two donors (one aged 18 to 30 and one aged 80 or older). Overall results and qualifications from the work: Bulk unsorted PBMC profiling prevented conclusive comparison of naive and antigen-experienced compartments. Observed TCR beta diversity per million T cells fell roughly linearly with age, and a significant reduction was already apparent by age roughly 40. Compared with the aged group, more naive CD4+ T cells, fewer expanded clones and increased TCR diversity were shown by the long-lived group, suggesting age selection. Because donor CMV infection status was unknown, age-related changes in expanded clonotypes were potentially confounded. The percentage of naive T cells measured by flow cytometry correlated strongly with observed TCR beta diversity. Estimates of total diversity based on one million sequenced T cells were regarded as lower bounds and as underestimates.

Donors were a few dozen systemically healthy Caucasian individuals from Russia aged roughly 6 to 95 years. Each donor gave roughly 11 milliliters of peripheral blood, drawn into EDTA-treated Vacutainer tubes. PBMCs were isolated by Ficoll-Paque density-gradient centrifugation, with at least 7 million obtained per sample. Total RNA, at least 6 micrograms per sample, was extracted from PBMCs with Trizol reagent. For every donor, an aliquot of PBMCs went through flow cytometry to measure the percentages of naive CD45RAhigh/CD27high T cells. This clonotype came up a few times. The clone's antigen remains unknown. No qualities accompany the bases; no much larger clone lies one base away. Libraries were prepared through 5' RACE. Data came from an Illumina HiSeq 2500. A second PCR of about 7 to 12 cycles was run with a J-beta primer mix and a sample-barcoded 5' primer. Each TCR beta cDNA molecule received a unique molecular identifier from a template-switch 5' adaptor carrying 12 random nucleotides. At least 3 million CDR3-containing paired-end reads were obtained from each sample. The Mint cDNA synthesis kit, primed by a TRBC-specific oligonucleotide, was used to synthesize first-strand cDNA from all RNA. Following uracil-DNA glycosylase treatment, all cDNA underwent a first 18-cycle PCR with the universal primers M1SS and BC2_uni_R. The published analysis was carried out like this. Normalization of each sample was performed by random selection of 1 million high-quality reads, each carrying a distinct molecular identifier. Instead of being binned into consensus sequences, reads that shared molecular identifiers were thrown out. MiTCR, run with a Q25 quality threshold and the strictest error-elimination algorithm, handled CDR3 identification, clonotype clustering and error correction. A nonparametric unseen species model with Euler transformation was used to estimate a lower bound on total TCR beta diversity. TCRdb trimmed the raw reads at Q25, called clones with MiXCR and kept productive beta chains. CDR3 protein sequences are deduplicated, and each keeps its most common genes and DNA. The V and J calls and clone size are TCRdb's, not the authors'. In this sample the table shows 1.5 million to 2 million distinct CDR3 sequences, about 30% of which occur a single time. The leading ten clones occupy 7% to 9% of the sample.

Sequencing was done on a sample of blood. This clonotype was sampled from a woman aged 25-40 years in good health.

This receptor has the CDR3 CASSLTGTGSGEQFF. The nucleotide sequence reads TGCGCCAGCAGCTTAACCGGGACAGGGAGTGGTGAGCAGTTCTTC. The sequence joins TRBV5-1 to TRBJ2-1; 9 central nucleotides agree with TRBD1. The germline V gene encodes CDR1 SGHRS and CDR2 YFSETQ. The CDR3, from cysteine to phenylalanine, totals 15 residues. Solely the CDR3 DNA is kept, with 45 bases framed from the first base. V lost 2 bases and J lost 9 bases, and the count of bases not matched to a germline gene is 9.